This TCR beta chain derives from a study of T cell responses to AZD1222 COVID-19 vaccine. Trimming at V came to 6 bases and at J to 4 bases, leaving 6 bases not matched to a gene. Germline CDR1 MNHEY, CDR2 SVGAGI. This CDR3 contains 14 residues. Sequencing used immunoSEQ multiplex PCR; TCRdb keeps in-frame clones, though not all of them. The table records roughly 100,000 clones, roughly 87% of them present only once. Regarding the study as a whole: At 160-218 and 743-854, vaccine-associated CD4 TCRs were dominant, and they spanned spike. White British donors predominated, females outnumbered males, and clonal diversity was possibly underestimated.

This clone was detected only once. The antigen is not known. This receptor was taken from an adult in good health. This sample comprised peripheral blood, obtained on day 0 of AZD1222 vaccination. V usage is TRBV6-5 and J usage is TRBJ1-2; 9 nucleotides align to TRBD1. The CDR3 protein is CASRRGQGIYGYTF. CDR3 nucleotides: TGTGCCAGCAGACGAGGACAGGGGATCTATGGCTACACCTTC.